This T cell receptor beta chain appears in the sequencing data of a study of response to subunit inactivated influenza vaccine. TCRdb reprocessed the RT-PCR reads with MiXCR, giving one entry per CDR3 protein. The sample holds 600,000 to 850,000 distinct CDR3 sequences, 14% seen once. Trimming removed 0 bases from V and 4 bases from J, with 13 bases in between. Germline CDR1 is LGHNA and CDR2 is YSLEER. This CDR3 has 16 amino acids. Study findings and constraints: With each seasonal influenza vaccination, the authors suggested, few new T cells are recruited.

About this clonotype: The antigen remains unidentified.

This receptor was identified in a man aged 50-60 years who received an inactivated influenza vaccine. The sample here was PBMCs from blood, taken around 15 days before vaccination. V gene TRBV4-3 combines with J gene TRBJ1-3; no clear D gene. The CDR3 spells CASSQDEQLPGNTIYF. DNA of the CDR3: TGCGCCAGCAGCCAAGATGAACAGTTGCCGGGAAACACCATATATTTT.